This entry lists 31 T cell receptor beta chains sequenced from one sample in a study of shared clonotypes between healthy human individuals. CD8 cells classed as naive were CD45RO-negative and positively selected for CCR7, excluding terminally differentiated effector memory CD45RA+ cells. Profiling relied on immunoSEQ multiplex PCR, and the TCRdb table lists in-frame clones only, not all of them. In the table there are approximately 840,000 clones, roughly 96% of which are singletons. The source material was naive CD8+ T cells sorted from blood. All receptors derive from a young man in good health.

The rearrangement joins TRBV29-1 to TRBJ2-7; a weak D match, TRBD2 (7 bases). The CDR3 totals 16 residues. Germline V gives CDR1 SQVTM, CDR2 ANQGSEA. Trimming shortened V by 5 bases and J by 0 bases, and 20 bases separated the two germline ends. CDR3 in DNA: TGCAGCGTTAGGGGGGAGGGCCCTCGGGACTCCTACGAGCAGTACTTC. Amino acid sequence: CSVRGEGPRDSYEQYF.

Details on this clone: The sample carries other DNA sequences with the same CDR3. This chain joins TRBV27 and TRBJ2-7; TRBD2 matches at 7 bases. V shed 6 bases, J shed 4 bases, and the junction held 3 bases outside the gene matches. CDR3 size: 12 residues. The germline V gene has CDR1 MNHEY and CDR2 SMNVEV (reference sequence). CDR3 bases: TGTGCCAGCAGCTTTAGCGGGTACGAGCAGTACTTC. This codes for CASSFSGYEQYF.

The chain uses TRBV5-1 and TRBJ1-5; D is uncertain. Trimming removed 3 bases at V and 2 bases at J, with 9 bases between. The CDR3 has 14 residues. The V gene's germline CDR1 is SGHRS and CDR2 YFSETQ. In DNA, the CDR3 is TGCGCCAGCAGCTACGTGGTAGGCAATCAGCCCCAGCATTTT. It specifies CASSYVVGNQPQHF.

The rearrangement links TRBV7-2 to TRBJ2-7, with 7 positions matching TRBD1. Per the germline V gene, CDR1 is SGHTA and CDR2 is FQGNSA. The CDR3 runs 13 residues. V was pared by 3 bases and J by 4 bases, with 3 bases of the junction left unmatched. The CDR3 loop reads CASSFGQEYEQYF. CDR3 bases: TGTGCCAGCAGCTTCGGACAGGAATACGAGCAGTACTTC.

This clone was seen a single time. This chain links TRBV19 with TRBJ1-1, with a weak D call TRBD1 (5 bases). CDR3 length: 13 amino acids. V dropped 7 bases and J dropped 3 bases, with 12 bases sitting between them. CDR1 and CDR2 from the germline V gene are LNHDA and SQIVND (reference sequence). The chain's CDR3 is CASIGTSDTEAFF. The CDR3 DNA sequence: TGTGCCAGTATCGGGACCTCGGACACTGAAGCTTTCTTT.

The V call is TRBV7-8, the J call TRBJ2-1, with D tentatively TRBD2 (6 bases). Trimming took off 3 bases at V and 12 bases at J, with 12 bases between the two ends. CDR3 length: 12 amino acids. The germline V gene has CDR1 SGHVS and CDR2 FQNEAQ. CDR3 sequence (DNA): TGTGCCAGCAGCTTGGAGGGGAGAAGGCAGTTCTTC. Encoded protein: CASSLEGRRQFF.

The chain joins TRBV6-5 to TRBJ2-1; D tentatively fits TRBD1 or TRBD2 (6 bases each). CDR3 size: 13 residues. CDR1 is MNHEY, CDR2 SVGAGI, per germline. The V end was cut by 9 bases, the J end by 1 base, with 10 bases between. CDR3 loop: CASQGTSYNEQFF. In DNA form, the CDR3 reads TGTGCCAGTCAGGGGACTTCCTACAATGAGCAGTTCTTC.

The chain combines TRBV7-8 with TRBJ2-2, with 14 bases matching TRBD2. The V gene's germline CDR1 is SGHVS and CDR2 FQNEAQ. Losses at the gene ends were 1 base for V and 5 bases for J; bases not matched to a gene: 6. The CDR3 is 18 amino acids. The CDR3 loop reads CASSLVTSGRARTGELFF. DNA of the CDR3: TGTGCCAGCAGCTTAGTGACTAGCGGGAGGGCCAGGACCGGGGAGCTGTTTTTT. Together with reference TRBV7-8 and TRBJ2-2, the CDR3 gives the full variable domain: GAGVSQSPRYKVAKRGQDVALRCDPISGHVSLFWYQQALGQGPEFLTYFQNEAQLDKSGLPSDRFFAERPEGSVSTLKIQRTQQEDSAVYLCASSLVTSGRARTGELFFGEGSRLTVL.

CDR3 DNA: TGTGCCAGCAGCTCGACTGAGGGCTACACCTTC. Residues: CASSSTEGYTF. The J gene is TRBJ1-2, the V gene TRBV7-9, with D hard to call. Germline V gene sequence: CDR1 SEHNR, CDR2 FQNEAQ (reference sequence). V was trimmed by 4 bases and J by 8 bases, leaving 8 bases between them. The CDR3 length is 11 residues.

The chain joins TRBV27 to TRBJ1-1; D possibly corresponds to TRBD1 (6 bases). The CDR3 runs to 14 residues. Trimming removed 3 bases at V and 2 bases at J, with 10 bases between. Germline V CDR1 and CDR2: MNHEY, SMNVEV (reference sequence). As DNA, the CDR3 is TGTGCCAGCAGTTTGAACAGGGCCAACACTGAAGCTTTCTTT. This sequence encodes CASSLNRANTEAFF.

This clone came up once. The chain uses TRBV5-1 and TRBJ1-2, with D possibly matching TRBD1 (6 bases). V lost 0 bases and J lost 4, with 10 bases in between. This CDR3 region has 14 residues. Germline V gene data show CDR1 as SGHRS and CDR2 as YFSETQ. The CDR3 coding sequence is TGCGCCAGCAGCTTGGGACAGGACTTCTATGGCTACACCTTC. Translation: CASSLGQDFYGYTF.

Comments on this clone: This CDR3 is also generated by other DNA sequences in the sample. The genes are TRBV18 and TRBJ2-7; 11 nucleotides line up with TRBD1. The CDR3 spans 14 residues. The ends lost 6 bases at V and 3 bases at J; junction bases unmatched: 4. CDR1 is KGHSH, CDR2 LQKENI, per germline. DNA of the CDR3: TGTGCCAGCTCCCCCGGGACAGGGGGCTACGAGCAGTACTTC. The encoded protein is CASSPGTGGYEQYF.

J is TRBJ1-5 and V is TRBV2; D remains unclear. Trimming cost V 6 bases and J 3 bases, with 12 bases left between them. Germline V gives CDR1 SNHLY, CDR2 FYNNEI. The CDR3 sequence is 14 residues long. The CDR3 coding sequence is TGTGCCAGCAGGGAGGGTTGGGACAATCAGCCCCAGCATTTT. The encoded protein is CASREGWDNQPQHF.

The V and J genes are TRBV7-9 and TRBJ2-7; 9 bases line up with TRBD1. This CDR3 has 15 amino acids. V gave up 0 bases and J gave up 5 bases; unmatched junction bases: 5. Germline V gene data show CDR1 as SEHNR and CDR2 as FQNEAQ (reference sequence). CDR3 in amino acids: CASSLAGTGIHEQYF. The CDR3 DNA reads TGTGCCAGCAGCTTAGCAGGGACAGGGATCCACGAGCAGTACTTC.

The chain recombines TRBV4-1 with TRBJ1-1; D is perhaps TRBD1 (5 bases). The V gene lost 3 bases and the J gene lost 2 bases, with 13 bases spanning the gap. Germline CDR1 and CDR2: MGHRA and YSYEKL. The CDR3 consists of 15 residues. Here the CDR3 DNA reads TGCGCCAGCAGCCAGGAGGGGCAGAGCAACACTGAAGCTTTCTTT. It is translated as CASSQEGQSNTEAFF.

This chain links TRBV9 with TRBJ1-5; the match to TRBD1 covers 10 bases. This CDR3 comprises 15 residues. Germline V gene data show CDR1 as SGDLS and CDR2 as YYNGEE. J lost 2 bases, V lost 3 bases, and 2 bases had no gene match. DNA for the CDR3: TGTGCCAGCAGCGCCGGACAGGGGGGCAATCAGCCCCAGCATTTT. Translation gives CASSAGQGGNQPQHF.

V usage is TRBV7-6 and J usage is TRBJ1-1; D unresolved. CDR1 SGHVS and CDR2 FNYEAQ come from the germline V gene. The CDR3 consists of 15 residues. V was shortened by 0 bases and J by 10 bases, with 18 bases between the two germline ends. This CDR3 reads CASSLAGDSGARAFF. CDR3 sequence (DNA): TGTGCCAGCAGCTTAGCCGGGGATAGCGGTGCCAGAGCTTTCTTT.

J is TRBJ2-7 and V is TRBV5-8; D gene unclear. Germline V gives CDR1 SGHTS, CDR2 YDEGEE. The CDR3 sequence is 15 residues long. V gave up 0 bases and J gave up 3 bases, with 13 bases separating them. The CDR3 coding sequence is TGTGCCAGCAGCTTGGTGGGCCTAAACTACTACGAGCAGTACTTC. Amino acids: CASSLVGLNYYEQYF. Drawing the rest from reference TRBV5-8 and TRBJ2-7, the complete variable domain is EAGVTQSPTHLIKTRGQQATLRCSPISGHTSVYWYQQALGLGLQFLLWYDEGEERNRGNFPPRFSGRQFPNYSSELNVNALELEDSALYLCASSLVGLNYYEQYFGPGTRLTVT.

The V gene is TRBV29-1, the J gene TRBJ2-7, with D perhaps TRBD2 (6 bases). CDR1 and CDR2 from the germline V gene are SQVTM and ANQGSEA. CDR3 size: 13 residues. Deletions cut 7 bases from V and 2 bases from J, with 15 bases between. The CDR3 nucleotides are TGCAGCGCCAGAAGCGGGCGTACCTACGAGCAGTACTTC. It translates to CSARSGRTYEQYF.

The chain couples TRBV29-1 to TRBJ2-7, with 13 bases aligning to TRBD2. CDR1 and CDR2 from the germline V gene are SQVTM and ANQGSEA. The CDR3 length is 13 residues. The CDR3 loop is CGAGTSGNYEQYF. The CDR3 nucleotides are TGCGGGGCCGGGACTAGCGGGAACTACGAGCAGTACTTC.

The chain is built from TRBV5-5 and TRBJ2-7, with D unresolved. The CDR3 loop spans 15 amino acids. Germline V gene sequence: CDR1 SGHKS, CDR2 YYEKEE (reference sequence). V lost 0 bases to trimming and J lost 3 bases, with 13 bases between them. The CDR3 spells CASSLATFGGYEQYF. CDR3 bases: TGTGCCAGCAGCTTGGCAACCTTTGGTGGCTACGAGCAGTACTTC.

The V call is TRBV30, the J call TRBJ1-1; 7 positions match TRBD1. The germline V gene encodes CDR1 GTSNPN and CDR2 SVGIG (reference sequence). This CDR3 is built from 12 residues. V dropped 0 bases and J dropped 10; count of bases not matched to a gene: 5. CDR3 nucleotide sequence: TGTGCCTGGAGTGTTCCCACAGGGGTAGCTTTCTTT. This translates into CAWSVPTGVAFF.

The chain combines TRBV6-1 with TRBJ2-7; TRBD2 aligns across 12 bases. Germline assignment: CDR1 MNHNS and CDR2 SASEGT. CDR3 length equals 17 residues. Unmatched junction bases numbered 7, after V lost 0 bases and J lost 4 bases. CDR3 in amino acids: CASSEASGLAGGYEQYF. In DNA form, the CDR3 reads TGTGCCAGCAGTGAAGCTTCGGGACTAGCGGGTGGATACGAGCAGTACTTC.

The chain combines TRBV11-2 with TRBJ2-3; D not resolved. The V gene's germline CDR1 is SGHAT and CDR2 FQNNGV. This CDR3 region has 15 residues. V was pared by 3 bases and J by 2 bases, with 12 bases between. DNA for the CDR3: TGTGCCAGCAGCTTCTACCGGCTGGACACAGATACGCAGTATTTT. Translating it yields CASSFYRLDTDTQYF.

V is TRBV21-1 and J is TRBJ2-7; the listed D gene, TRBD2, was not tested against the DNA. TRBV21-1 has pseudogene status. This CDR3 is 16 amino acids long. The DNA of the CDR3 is TGTGCCAGCAGCCTTTCTTTGCGGGAGGTCTCCTACGAGCAGTACTTC. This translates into CASSLSLREVSYEQYF.

The CDR3 sequence is CASGAIDGLREQYF. CDR3 bases: TGTGCCAGCGGAGCGATCGACGGCCTTCGAGAGCAGTACTTC. The V call is TRBV28, the J call TRBJ2-7, with D unclear. V was cut by 8 bases and J by 7 bases, with 21 bases left in between. The CDR3 sequence is 14 residues long. Looked up from germline, CDR1 is MDHEN and CDR2 is SYDVKM.

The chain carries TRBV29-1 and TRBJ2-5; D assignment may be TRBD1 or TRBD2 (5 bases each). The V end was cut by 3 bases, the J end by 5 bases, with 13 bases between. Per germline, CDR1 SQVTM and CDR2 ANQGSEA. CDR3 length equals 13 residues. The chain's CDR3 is CSVDEGPRETQYF. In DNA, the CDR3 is TGCAGCGTTGATGAGGGACCTAGGGAGACCCAGTACTTC.

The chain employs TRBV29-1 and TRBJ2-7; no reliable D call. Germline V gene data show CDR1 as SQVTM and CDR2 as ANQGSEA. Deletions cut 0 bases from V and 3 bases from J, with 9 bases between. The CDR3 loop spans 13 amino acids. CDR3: CSVEDLTDYEQYF. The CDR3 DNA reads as TGCAGCGTTGAAGACCTGACGGACTACGAGCAGTACTTC.

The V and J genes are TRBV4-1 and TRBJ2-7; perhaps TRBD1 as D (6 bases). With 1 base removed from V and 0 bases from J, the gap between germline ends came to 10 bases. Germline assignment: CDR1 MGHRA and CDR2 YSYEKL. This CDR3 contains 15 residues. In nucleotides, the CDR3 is TGCGCCAGCAGCCAAGTGGACAGCTACTCCTACGAGCAGTACTTC. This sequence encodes CASSQVDSYSYEQYF.

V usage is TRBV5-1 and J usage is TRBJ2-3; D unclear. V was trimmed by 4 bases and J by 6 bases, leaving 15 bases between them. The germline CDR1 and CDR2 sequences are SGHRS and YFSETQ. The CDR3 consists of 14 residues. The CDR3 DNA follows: TGCGCCAGCAGCGAAGACCGCGTGGGGGATACGCAGTATTTT. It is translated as CASSEDRVGDTQYF.

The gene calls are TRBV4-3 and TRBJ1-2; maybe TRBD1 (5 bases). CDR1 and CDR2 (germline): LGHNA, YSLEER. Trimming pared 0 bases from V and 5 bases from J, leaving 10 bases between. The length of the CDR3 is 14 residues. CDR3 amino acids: CASSQDQDIYGYTF. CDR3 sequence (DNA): TGCGCCAGCAGCCAAGACCAGGACATATATGGCTACACCTTC.